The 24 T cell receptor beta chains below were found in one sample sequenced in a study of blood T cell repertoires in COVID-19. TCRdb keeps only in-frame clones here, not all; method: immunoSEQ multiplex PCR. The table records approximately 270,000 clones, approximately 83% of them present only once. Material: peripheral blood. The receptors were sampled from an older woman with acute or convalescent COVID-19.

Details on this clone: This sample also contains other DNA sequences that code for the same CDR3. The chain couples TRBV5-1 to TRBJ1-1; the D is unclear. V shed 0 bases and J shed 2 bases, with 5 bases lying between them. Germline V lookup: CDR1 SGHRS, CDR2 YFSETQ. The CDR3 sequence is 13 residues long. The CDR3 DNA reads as TGCGCCAGCAGCTTGGGCGGCAACACTGAAGCTTTCTTT. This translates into CASSLGGNTEAFF.

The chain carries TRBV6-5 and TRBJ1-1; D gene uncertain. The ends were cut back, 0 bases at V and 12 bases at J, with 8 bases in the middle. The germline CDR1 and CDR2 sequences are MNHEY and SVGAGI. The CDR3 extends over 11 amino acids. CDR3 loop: CASSYSTRSFF. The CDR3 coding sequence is TGTGCCAGCAGTTACTCGACGCGGTCTTTCTTT.

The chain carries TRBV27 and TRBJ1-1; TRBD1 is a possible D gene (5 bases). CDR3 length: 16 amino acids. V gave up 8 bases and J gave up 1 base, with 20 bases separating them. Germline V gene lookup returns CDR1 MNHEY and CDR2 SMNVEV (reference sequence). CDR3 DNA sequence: TGTGCCAGCCCCCATCGGGGGGAGGCCAGGAACACTGAAGCTTTCTTT. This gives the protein CASPHRGEARNTEAFF.

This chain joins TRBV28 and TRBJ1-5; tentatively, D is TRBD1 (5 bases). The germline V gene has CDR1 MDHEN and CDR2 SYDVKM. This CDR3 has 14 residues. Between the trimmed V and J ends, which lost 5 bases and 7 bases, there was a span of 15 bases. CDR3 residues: CASSGLRGWQPQHF. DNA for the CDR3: TGTGCCAGCAGTGGTCTAAGGGGTTGGCAGCCCCAGCATTTT.

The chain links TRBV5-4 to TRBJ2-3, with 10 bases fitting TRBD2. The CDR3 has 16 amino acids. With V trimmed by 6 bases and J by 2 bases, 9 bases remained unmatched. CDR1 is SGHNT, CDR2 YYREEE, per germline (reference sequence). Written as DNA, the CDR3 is TGTGCCAGCACTTTAGGGCTAGCGGGAGTCACAGATACGCAGTATTTT. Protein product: CASTLGLAGVTDTQYF.

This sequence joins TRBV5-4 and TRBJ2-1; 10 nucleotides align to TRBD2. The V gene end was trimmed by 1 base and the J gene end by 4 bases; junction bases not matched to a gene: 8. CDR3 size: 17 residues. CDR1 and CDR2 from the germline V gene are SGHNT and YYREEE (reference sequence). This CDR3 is CASSLWSSGGVYNEQFF. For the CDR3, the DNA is TGTGCCAGCAGCTTGTGGTCTAGCGGGGGAGTTTACAATGAGCAGTTCTTC.

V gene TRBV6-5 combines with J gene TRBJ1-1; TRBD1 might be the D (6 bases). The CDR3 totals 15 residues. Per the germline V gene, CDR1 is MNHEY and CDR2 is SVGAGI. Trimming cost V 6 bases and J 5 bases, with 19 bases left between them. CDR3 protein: CASRPPTGPGTEAFF. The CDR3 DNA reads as TGTGCCAGCAGGCCCCCCACAGGGCCGGGGACTGAAGCTTTCTTT.

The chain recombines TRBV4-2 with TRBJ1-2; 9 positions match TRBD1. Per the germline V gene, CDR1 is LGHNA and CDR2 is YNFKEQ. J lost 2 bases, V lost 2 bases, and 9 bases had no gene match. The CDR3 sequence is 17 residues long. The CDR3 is CASSQPRTGARNYGYTF. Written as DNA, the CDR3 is TGTGCCAGCAGCCAACCACGGACAGGGGCTCGAAACTATGGCTACACCTTC.

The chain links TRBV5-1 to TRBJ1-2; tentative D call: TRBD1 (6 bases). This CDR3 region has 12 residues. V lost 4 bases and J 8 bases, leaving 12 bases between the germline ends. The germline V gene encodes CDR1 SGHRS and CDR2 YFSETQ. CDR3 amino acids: CASSVQGYGYTF. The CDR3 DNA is TGCGCCAGCAGCGTACAGGGATACGGCTACACCTTC.

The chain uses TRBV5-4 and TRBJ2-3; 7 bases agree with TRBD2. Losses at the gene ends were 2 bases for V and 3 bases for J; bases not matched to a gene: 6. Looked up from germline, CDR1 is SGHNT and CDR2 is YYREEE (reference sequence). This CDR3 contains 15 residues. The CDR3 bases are TGTGCCAGCAGCTTTGGGGGGGGTAGAACAGATACGCAGTATTTT. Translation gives CASSFGGGRTDTQYF.

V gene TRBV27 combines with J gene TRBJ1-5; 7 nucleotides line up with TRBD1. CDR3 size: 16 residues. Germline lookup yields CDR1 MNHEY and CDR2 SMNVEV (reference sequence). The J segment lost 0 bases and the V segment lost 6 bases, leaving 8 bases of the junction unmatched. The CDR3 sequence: CASRRETGSSNQPQHF. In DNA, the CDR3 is TGTGCCAGCAGACGCGAGACAGGGAGTAGCAATCAGCCCCAGCATTTT.

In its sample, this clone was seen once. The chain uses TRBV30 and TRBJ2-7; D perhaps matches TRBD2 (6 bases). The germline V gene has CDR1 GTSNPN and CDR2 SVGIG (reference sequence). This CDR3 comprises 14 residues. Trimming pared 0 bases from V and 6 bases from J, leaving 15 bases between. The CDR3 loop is CAWSVSVRDGEQYF. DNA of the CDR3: TGTGCCTGGAGTGTATCGGTGCGGGACGGCGAGCAGTACTTC. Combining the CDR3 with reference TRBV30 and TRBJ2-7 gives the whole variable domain SQTIHQWPATLVQPVGSPLSLECTVEGTSNPNLYWYRQAAGRGLQLLFYSVGIGQISSEVPQNLSASRPQDRQFILSSKKLLLSDSGFYLCAWSVSVRDGEQYFGPGTRLTVT.

The CDR3 is CASSLDPSGYEAFF. The CDR3 bases are TGCGCCAGCAGCTTGGACCCTTCGGGGTATGAAGCTTTCTTT. The rearrangement uses TRBV5-1 and TRBJ1-1; D gene ambiguous. Germline lookup yields CDR1 SGHRS and CDR2 YFSETQ. CDR3 length equals 14 residues. Trimming cost V 0 bases and J 7 bases, with 13 bases left between them.

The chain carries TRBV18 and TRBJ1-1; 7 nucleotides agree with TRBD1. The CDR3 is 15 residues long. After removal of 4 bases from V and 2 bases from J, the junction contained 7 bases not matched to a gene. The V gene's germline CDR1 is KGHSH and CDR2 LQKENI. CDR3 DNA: TGTGCCAGCTCACTAGAACAGGGGCGAAACACTGAAGCTTTCTTT. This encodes CASSLEQGRNTEAFF. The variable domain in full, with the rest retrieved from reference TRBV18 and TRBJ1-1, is NAGVMQNPRHLVRRRGQEARLRCSPMKGHSHVYWYRQLPEEGLKFMVYLQKENIIDESGMPKERFSAEFPKEGPSILRIQQVVRGDSAAYFCASSLEQGRNTEAFFGQGTRLTVV.

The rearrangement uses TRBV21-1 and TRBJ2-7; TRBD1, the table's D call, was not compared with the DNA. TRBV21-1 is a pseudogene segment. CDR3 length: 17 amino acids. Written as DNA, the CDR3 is TGTGCCAGCAGCAAATGGACAGAAGGGGGCCACTACTACGAGCAGTACTTC. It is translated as CASSKWTEGGHYYEQYF.

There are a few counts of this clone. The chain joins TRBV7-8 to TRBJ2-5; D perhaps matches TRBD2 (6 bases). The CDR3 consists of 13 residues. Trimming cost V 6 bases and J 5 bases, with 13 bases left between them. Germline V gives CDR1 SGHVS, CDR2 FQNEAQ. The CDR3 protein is CASSRTRGETQYF. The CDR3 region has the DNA TGTGCCAGCAGTCGGACACGGGGGGAGACCCAGTACTTC.

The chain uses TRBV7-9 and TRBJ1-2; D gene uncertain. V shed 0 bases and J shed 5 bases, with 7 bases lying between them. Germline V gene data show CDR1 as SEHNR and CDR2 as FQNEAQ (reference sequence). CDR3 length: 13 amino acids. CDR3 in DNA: TGTGCCAGCAGCTTAGCACAGCCTTATGGCTACACCTTC. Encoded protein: CASSLAQPYGYTF. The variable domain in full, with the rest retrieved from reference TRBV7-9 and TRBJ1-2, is DTGVSQNPRHKITKRGQNVTFRCDPISEHNRLYWYRQTLGQGPEFLTYFQNEAQLEKSRLLSDRFSAERPKGSFSTLEIQRTEQGDSAMYLCASSLAQPYGYTFGSGTRLTVV.

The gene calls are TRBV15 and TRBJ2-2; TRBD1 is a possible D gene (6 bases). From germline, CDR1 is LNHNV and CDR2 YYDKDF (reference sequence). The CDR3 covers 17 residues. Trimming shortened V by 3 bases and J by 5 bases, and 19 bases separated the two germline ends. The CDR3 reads CATSRPYLGARTGELFF. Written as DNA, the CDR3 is TGTGCCACCAGCAGGCCCTATTTGGGGGCAAGGACCGGGGAGCTGTTTTTT. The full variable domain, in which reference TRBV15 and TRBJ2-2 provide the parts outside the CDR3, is DAMVIQNPRYQVTQFGKPVTLSCSQTLNHNVMYWYQQKSSQAPKLLFHYYDKDFNNEADTPDNFQSRRPNTSFCFLDIRSPGLGDTAMYLCATSRPYLGARTGELFFGEGSRLTVL.

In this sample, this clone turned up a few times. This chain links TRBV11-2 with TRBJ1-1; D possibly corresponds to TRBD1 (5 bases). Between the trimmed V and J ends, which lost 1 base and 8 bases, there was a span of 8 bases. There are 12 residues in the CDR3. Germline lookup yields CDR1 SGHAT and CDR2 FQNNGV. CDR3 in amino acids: CASSLVGGEAFF. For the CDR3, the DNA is TGTGCCAGCAGCTTAGTGGGGGGGGAAGCTTTCTTT.

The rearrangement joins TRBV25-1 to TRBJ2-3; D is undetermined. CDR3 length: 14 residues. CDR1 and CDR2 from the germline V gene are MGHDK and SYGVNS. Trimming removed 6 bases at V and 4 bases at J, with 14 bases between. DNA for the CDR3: TGTGCCAGCAGCATGGGCCAGCCGGCAGATACGCAGTATTTT. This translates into CASSMGQPADTQYF.

The CDR3 protein is CASSPLMFSGNTIYF. The DNA for the CDR3 is TGTGCCAGCAGTCCTCTAATGTTCTCTGGAAACACCATATATTTT. This chain links TRBV6-5 with TRBJ1-3; D is ambiguous. Germline CDR1 reads MNHEY; CDR2 reads SVGAGI. This CDR3 is built from 15 residues. Deletions cut 5 bases from V and 0 bases from J, with 11 bases between.

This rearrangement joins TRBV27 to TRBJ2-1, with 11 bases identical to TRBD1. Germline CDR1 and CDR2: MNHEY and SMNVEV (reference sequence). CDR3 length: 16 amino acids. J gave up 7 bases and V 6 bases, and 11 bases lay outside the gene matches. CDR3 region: CASSAHRDRGWNEQFF. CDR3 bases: TGTGCCAGCAGCGCTCACCGGGACAGGGGGTGGAATGAGCAGTTCTTC.

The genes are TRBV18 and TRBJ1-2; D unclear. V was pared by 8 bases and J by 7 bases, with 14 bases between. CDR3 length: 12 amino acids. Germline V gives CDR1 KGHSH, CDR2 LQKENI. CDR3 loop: CASTSEGLGYTF. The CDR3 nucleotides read TGTGCCAGCACCTCCGAGGGCCTTGGCTACACCTTC. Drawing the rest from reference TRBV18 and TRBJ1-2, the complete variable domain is NAGVMQNPRHLVRRRGQEARLRCSPMKGHSHVYWYRQLPEEGLKFMVYLQKENIIDESGMPKERFSAEFPKEGPSILRIQQVVRGDSAAYFCASTSEGLGYTFGSGTRLTVV.

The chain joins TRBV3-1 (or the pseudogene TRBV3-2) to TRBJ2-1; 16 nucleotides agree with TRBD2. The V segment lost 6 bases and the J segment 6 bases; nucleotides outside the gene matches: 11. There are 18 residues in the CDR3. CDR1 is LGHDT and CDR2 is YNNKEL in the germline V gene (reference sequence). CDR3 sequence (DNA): TGTGCCAGCAGTTCCGGGACTAGCGGGGGGGCCGCGGGCAATGAGCAGTTCTTC. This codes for CASSSGTSGGAAGNEQFF.